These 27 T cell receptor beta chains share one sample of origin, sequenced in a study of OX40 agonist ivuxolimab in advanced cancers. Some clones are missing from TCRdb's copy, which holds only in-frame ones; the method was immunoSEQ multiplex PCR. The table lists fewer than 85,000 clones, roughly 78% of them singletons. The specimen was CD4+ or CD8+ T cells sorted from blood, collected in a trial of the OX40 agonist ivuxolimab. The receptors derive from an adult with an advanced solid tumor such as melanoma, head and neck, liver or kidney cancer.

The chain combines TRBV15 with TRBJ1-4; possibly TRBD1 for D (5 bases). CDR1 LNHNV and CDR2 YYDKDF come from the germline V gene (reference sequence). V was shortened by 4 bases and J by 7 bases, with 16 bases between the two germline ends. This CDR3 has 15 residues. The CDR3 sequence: CATSTGQGGGEKLFF. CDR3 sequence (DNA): TGTGCCACCAGCACAGGCCAGGGAGGCGGTGAAAAACTGTTTTTT.

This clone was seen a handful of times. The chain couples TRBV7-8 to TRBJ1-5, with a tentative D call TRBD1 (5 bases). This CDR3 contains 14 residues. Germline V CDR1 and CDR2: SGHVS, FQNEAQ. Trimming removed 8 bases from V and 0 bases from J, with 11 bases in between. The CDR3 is CASSDRRSNQPQHF. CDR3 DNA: TGTGCCAGCTCCGACAGACGTAGCAATCAGCCCCAGCATTTT.

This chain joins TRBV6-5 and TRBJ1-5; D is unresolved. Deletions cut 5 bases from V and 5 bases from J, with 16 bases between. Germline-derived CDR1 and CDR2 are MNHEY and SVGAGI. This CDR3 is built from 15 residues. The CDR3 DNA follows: TGTGCCAGCAGTGTACGATGGACCGGACATCAGCCCCAGCATTTT. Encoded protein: CASSVRWTGHQPQHF.

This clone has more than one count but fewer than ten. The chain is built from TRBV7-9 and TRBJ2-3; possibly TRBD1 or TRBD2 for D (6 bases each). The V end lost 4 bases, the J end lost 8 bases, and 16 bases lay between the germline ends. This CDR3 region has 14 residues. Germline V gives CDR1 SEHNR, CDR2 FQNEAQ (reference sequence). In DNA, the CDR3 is TGTGCCAGCAGCTCGAATTCGGGGGCGGCTACGCAGTATTTT. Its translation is CASSSNSGAATQYF.

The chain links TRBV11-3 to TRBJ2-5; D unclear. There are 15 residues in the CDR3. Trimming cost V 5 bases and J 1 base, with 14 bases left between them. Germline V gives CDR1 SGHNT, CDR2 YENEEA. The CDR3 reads CASSRRSQAQETQYF. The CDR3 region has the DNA TGTGCCAGCAGCCGCCGGAGCCAGGCCCAAGAGACCCAGTACTTC. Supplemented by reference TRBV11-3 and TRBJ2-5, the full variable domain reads EAGVVQSPRYKIIEKKQPVAFWCNPISGHNTLYWYLQNLGQGPELLIRYENEEAVDDSQLPKDRFSAERLKGVDSTLKIQPAELGDSAVYLCASSRRSQAQETQYFGPGTRLLVL.

CDR3 loop: CASSLDRELGYTF. CDR3 sequence (DNA): TGCGCCAGCAGCCTGGACCGGGAGCTAGGCTACACCTTC. J is TRBJ1-2 and V is TRBV5-1, with D hard to call. Germline V gene lookup returns CDR1 SGHRS and CDR2 YFSETQ. V shed 4 bases and J shed 8 bases, with 15 bases lying between them. The CDR3 has 13 residues. Complete variable domain (other parts from reference TRBV5-1 and TRBJ1-2): KAGVTQTPRYLIKTRGQQVTLSCSPISGHRSVSWYQQTPGQGLQFLFEYFSETQRNKGNFPGRFSGRQFSNSRSEMNVSTLELGDSALYLCASSLDRELGYTFGSGTRLTVV.

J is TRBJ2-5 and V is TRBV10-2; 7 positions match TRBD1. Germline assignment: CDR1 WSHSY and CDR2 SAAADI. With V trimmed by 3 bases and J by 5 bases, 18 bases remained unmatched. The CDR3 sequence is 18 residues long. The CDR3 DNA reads TGCGCCAGCAGTGACCCGATAAGACAGGGCTTCTTTCGCGAGACCCAGTACTTC. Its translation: CASSDPIRQGFFRETQYF.

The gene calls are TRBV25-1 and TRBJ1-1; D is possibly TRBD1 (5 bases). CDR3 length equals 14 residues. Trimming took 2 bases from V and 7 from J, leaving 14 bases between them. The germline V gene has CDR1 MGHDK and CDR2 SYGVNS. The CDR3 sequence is CASSERTQGVEAFF. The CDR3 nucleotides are TGTGCCAGCAGTGAACGCACCCAAGGGGTTGAAGCTTTCTTT.

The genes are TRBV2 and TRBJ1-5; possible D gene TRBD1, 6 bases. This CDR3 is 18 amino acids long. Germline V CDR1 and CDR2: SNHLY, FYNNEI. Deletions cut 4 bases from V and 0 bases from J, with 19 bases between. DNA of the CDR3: TGTGCCAGCAGTGGCCAGGTTACAGGGACTTATAGCAATCAGCCCCAGCATTTT. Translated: CASSGQVTGTYSNQPQHF.

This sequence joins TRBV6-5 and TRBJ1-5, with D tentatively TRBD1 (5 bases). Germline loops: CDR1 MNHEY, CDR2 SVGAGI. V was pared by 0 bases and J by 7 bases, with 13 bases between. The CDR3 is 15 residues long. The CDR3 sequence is CASSYSAGPGQPQHF. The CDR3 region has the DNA TGTGCCAGCAGTTACTCGGCAGGGCCTGGGCAGCCCCAGCATTTT.

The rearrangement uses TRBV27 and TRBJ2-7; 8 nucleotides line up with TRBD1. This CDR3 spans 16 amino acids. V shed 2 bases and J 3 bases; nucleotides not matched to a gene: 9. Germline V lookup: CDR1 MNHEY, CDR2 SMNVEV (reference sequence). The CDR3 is CASSLAGQGHDYEQYF. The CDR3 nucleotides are TGTGCCAGCAGTTTAGCCGGACAGGGTCACGACTACGAGCAGTACTTC.

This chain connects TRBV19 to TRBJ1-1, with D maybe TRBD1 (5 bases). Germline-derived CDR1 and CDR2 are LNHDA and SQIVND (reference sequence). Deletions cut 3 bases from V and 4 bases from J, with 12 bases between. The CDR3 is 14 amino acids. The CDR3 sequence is CASSIRLGGTEAFF. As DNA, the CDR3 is TGTGCCAGTAGTATTCGACTTGGGGGCACTGAAGCTTTCTTT.

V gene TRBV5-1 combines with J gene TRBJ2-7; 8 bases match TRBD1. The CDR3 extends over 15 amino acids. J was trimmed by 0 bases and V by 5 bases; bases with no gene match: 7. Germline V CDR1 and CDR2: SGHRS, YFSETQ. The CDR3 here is CASRTGQGHSYEQYF. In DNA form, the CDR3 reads TGCGCCAGCAGAACAGGACAGGGCCACTCCTACGAGCAGTACTTC.

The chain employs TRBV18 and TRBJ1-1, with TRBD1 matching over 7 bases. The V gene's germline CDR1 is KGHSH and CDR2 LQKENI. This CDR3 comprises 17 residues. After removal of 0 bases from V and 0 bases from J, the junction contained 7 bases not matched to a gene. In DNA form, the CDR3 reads TGTGCCAGCTCACCACCCGACAGGGCACTCATGAACACTGAAGCTTTCTTT. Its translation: CASSPPDRALMNTEAFF.

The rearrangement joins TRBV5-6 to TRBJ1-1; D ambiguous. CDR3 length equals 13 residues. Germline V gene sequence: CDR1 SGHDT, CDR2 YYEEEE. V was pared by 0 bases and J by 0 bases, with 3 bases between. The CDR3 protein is CASSLGMNTEAFF. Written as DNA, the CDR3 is TGTGCCAGCAGCTTGGGAATGAACACTGAAGCTTTCTTT. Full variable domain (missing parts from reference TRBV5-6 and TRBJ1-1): DAGVTQSPTHLIKTRGQQVTLRCSPKSGHDTVSWYQQALGQGPQFIFQYYEEEERQRGNFPDRFSGHQFPNYSSELNVNALLLGDSALYLCASSLGMNTEAFFGQGTRLTVV.

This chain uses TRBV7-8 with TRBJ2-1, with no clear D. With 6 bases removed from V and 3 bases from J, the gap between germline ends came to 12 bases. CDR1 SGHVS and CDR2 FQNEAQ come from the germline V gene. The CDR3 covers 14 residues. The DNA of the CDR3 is TGTGCCAGCAGTGGGCAATCCGGCTACAATGAGCAGTTCTTC. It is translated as CASSGQSGYNEQFF. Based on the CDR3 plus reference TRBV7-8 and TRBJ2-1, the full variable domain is GAGVSQSPRYKVAKRGQDVALRCDPISGHVSLFWYQQALGQGPEFLTYFQNEAQLDKSGLPSDRFFAERPEGSVSTLKIQRTQQEDSAVYLCASSGQSGYNEQFFGPGTRLTVL.

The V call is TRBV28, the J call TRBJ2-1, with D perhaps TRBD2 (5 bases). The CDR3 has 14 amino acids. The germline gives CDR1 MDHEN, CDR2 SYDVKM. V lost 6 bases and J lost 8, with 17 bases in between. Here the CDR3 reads CASSLALDLYEQFF. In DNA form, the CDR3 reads TGTGCCAGCAGCTTAGCGCTGGACCTATATGAGCAGTTCTTC.

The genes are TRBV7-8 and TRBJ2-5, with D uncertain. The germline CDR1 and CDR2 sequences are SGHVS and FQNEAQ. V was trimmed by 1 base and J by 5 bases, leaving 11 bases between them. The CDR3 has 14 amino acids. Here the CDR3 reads CASSLGWVEETQYF. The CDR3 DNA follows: TGTGCCAGCAGCTTAGGCTGGGTGGAGGAGACCCAGTACTTC.

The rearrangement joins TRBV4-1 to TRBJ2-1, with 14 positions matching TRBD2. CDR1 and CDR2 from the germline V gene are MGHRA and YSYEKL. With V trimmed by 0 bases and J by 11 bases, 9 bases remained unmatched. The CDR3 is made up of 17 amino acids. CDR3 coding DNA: TGCGCCAGCAGCCAAGAAGGACTAGCGGGGGGTCGTCCTCAGCAGTTCTTC. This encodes CASSQEGLAGGRPQQFF.

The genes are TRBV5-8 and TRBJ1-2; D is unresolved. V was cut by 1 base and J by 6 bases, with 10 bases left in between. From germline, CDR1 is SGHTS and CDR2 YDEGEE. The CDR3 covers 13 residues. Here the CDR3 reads CASSLRQVDGYTF. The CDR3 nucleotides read TGTGCCAGCAGCTTGCGTCAGGTAGATGGCTACACCTTC.

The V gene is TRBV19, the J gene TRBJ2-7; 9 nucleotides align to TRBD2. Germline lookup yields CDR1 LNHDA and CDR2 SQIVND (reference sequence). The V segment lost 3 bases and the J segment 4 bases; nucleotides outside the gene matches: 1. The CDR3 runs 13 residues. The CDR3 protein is CASSISGRYEQYF. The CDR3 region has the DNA TGTGCCAGTAGTATCAGCGGGAGGTACGAGCAGTACTTC.

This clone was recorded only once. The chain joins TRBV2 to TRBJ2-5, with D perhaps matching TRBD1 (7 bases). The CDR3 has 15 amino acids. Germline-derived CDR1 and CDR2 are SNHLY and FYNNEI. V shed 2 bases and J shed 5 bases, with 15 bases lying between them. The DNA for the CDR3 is TGTGCCAGCAGTGAAAGTCAGGGGGGTCGGGAGACCCAGTACTTC. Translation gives CASSESQGGRETQYF.

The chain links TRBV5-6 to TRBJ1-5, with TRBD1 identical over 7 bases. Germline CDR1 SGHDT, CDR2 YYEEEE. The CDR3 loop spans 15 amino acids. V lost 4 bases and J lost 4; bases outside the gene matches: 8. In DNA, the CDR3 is TGTGCCAGCAGCCCCCGGACAGGTCCAAATCAGCCCCAGCATTTT. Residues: CASSPRTGPNQPQHF.

The CDR3 coding sequence is TGTGCCAGCAGTTCGGCTAGCGGGGGGACCTACGAGCAGTACTTC. Translating it yields CASSSASGGTYEQYF. J is TRBJ2-7 and V is TRBV6-5, with TRBD2 matching 11 bases. V gave up 4 bases and J gave up 2 bases; unmatched junction bases: 4. This CDR3 region has 15 residues. Germline-derived CDR1 and CDR2 are MNHEY and SVGAGI.

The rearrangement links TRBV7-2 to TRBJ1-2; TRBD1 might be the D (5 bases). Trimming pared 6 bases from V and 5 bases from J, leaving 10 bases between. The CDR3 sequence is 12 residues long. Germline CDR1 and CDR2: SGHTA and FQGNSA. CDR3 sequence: CASRGDSYGYTF. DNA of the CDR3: TGTGCCAGCAGAGGGGATTCTTATGGCTACACCTTC.

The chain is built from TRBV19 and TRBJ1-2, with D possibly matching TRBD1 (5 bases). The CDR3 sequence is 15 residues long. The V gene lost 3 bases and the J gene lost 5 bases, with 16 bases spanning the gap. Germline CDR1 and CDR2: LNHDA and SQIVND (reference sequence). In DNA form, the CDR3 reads TGTGCCAGTAGTATCCCGACAGCTGCTAGATATGGCTACACCTTC. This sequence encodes CASSIPTAARYGYTF.

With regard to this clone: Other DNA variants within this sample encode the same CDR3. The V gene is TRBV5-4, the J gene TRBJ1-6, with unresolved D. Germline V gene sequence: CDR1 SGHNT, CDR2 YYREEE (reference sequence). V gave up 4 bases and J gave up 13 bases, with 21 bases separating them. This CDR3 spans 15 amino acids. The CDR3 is CASSQSGSGPQPLHF. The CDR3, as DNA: TGTGCCAGCAGCCAAAGCGGATCTGGGCCACAGCCCCTCCACTTT.